These 12 T cell receptor beta chains were sequenced from one sample in a study of identical twins. Using its own MiXCR run on the 5' RACE reads, TCRdb lists one record per CDR3 protein. The data show roughly 350,000 distinct CDR3 sequences, over 9% seen once. Another study also made use of these data, one on yellow fever vaccine responses in identical twins.

What was sequenced was CD8+ T cells sorted from blood. The receptors originated from a woman aged 18 to 35 in good health.

This chain connects TRBV9 to TRBJ2-1; weak D call: TRBD2 (7 bases). Germline V lookup: CDR1 SGDLS, CDR2 YYNGEE. CDR3 length equals 16 residues. V was pared by 4 bases and J by 4 bases, with 18 bases between. This CDR3 reads CASSHQGGRGYNEQFF. The CDR3 DNA sequence: TGTGCCAGCAGCCACCAAGGTGGGAGGGGGTACAATGAGCAGTTCTTC.

In this sample, this clonotype turned up many times. The chain links TRBV9 to TRBJ2-5, with 8 bases matching TRBD1. The ends lost 1 base at V and 1 base at J; junction bases unmatched: 0. Germline V gene sequence: CDR1 SGDLS, CDR2 YYNGEE. The CDR3 contains 14 residues. This chain's CDR3 is CASSVTGGQETQYF. For the CDR3, the DNA is TGTGCCAGCAGCGTAACAGGGGGCCAAGAGACCCAGTACTTC.

This clonotype was detected only a few times. This chain uses TRBV27 with TRBJ2-5, with TRBD1 matching 12 bases. Germline CDR1 and CDR2: MNHEY and SMNVEV (reference sequence). This CDR3 is 15 amino acids long. The V gene end was trimmed by 3 bases and the J gene end by 5 bases; junction bases not matched to a gene: 4. The DNA for the CDR3 is TGTGCCAGCAGTTTCGGGACAGGGGGCGGCGAGACCCAGTACTTC. Amino acid sequence: CASSFGTGGGETQYF.

The rearrangement links TRBV11-1 to TRBJ2-5; TRBD2 matches at 13 bases. CDR1 is SGHAT and CDR2 is FQDESV in the germline V gene (reference sequence). After removal of 5 bases from V and 1 base from J, the junction contained 10 bases not matched to a gene. The length of the CDR3 is 18 residues. CDR3 nucleotides: TGTGCCAGCAGCACATACGCTACTAGCGGGGGGGCCCAAGAGACCCAGTACTTC. This codes for CASSTYATSGGAQETQYF.

In its sample, this clonotype was seen a few times. This chain links TRBV5-1 with TRBJ2-1; the match to TRBD2 covers 10 bases. Germline values: CDR1 SGHRS, CDR2 YFSETQ. V shed 4 bases and J 9 bases; nucleotides not matched to a gene: 10. This CDR3 is 15 amino acids long. The CDR3 nucleotides are TGCGCCAGCAGCCTAGGACTAGCGGTCGAGGCTGAGCAGTTCTTC. It encodes CASSLGLAVEAEQFF.

The chain has TRBV4-1 and TRBJ1-5; D ambiguous. CDR1 is MGHRA and CDR2 is YSYEKL in the germline V gene. V lost 3 bases to trimming and J lost 2 bases, with 11 bases between them. This CDR3 has 15 residues. The CDR3 here is CASSQALVGNQPQHF. The CDR3 region has the DNA TGCGCCAGCAGCCAGGCTTTGGTCGGCAATCAGCCCCAGCATTTT.

This clonotype showed up just a few times. This sequence joins TRBV5-5 and TRBJ1-2, with D maybe TRBD1 (5 bases). Germline V gene sequence: CDR1 SGHKS, CDR2 YYEKEE (reference sequence). CDR3 size: 11 residues. With 3 bases removed from V and 13 bases from J, the gap between germline ends came to 13 bases. The CDR3 DNA sequence: TGTGCCAGCAGCTCGGGGCTCGACGGCACCTTC. Amino acids: CASSSGLDGTF.

This clonotype was counted many times. The chain links TRBV4-1 to TRBJ2-7; D gene uncertain. Germline CDR1 MGHRA, CDR2 YSYEKL. V lost 0 bases and J lost 4, with 4 bases in between. The CDR3 has 12 residues. The chain's CDR3 is CASSQEGYEQYF. DNA of the CDR3: TGCGCCAGCAGCCAAGAGGGATACGAGCAGTACTTC.

This clonotype was counted only a few times. The chain employs TRBV12-3 or TRBV12-4 and TRBJ2-5; 14 bases line up with TRBD2. The CDR3 covers 17 residues. Losses at the gene ends were 6 bases for V and 1 base for J; bases not matched to a gene: 7. The CDR3 sequence is CASRPTSGRASQETQYF. Written as DNA, the CDR3 is TGTGCCAGCAGGCCGACTAGCGGGAGGGCCTCCCAAGAGACCCAGTACTTC.

This chain joins TRBV20-1 and TRBJ2-3; D is perhaps TRBD1 (6 bases). The CDR3 runs 15 residues. V lost 0 bases and J 8 bases, leaving 18 bases between the germline ends. Germline lookup yields CDR1 DFQATT and CDR2 SNEGSKA (reference sequence). As DNA, the CDR3 is TGCAGTGCTAGAGATTTGTCAGGGGAGAGGGTTACGCAGTATTTT. Its protein is CSARDLSGERVTQYF.

The rearrangement links TRBV6-1 to TRBJ2-1, with D possibly being TRBD2 (5 bases). Germline V CDR1 and CDR2: MNHNS, SASEGT. Trimming removed 8 bases from V and 6 bases from J, with 20 bases in between. The CDR3 is 15 amino acids. The CDR3 region has the DNA TGTGCCAGCGGAACCGGAGGCAGCACTGGCAATGAGCAGTTCTTC. It translates to CASGTGGSTGNEQFF.

V and J are TRBV27 and TRBJ1-5, with 11 positions matching TRBD1. Trimming took 6 bases from V and 6 from J; bases not matched to a gene: 10. CDR1 is MNHEY, CDR2 SMNVEV, per germline (reference sequence). This CDR3 has 16 residues. The CDR3 reads CASRPRGQGAGQPQHF. The CDR3 DNA follows: TGTGCCAGCAGGCCACGTGGACAGGGGGCTGGTCAGCCCCAGCATTTT.